The 12 T cell receptor beta chains below all came from one sample that was sequenced in a study of control samples from healthy donors and cancer patients. Here immunoSEQ multiplex PCR was the method, and the copy in TCRdb shows in-frame clones only, minus some. The sample consists of about 130,000 clones, 80% to 95% of them appearing once. The sequencing input was blood. The receptors here all came from a man between 18 and 35 years old in good health.

The chain couples TRBV4-1 to TRBJ2-6; possibly TRBD1 for D (6 bases). V gave up 1 base and J gave up 3 bases, with 13 bases separating them. The CDR3 covers 17 residues. Germline values: CDR1 MGHRA, CDR2 YSYEKL. The DNA for the CDR3 is TGCGCCAGCAGCCAAGTTCCGCCAGGGGTTGGGGCCAACGTCCTGACTTTC. Protein sequence: CASSQVPPGVGANVLTF.

This clone was detected only once. The chain links TRBV12-5 to TRBJ2-5; the match to TRBD1 covers 9 bases. The CDR3 runs 12 residues. V shed 10 bases, J shed 5 bases, and the junction held 5 bases outside the gene matches. Germline V lookup: CDR1 LGHNT, CDR2 FRNRAP. Here the CDR3 reads CANRDRVETQYF. In DNA, the CDR3 is TGTGCTAACCGGGACAGGGTTGAGACCCAGTACTTC.

This sequence joins TRBV24-1 and TRBJ2-3; possibly TRBD1 for D (6 bases). The germline V gene encodes CDR1 KGHDR and CDR2 SFDVKD. This CDR3 spans 17 amino acids. V was pared by 3 bases and J by 0 bases, with 15 bases between. The CDR3 loop reads CATSDPLGTGSTDTQYF. CDR3 nucleotide sequence: TGTGCCACCAGTGATCCCCTGGGAACAGGGAGCACAGATACGCAGTATTTT.

The rearrangement uses TRBV6-2 or TRBV6-3 and TRBJ1-1, with D tentatively TRBD1 (5 bases). Germline CDR1 MNHEY, CDR2 SVGEGT. The CDR3 has 17 residues. Deletions cut 2 bases from V and 1 base from J, with 17 bases between. CDR3 in amino acids: CASSYLPGRLGNTEAFF. The CDR3 DNA follows: TGTGCCAGCAGTTACCTCCCAGGGCGGTTGGGGAACACTGAAGCTTTCTTT.

The CDR3: CASSLGPANYGYTF. CDR3 bases: TGTGCCAGCAGCTTAGGTCCGGCTAACTATGGCTACACCTTC. J is TRBJ1-2 and V is TRBV7-9; D remains unclear. V dropped 1 base and J dropped 0 bases, with 6 bases sitting between them. CDR1 and CDR2 (germline): SEHNR, FQNEAQ (reference sequence). The CDR3 spans 14 residues. Variable domain in full (rest from reference TRBV7-9 and TRBJ1-2): DTGVSQNPRHKITKRGQNVTFRCDPISEHNRLYWYRQTLGQGPEFLTYFQNEAQLEKSRLLSDRFSAERPKGSFSTLEIQRTEQGDSAMYLCASSLGPANYGYTFGSGTRLTVV.

The chain has TRBV5-1 and TRBJ1-4, with D possibly being TRBD1 (5 bases). V was cut by 4 bases and J by 4 bases, with 11 bases left in between. Looked up from germline, CDR1 is SGHRS and CDR2 is YFSETQ. The CDR3 covers 14 residues. The CDR3 loop reads CASSAGRGNEKLFF. CDR3 bases: TGCGCCAGCAGCGCCGGGAGGGGTAATGAAAAACTGTTTTTT.

The chain links TRBV25-1 to TRBJ2-1; D might be TRBD1 or TRBD2, each matching 5 bases. V lost 2 bases and J lost 5, with 16 bases in between. Germline V gives CDR1 MGHDK, CDR2 SYGVNS. The length of the CDR3 is 16 residues. CDR3 DNA sequence: TGTGCCAGCAGTGAAATTCGAGGGACGAAGGACAATGAGCAGTTCTTC. Its translation: CASSEIRGTKDNEQFF.

The CDR3 sequence: CASSPSTGGDYGYTF. CDR3 DNA: TGTGCCAGCTCACCATCGACAGGGGGGGACTATGGCTACACCTTC. The V gene is TRBV18, the J gene TRBJ1-2; 9 positions match TRBD1. V shed 2 bases and J 3 bases; nucleotides not matched to a gene: 4. From germline, CDR1 is KGHSH and CDR2 LQKENI. The CDR3 loop spans 15 amino acids.

The J gene is TRBJ2-1, the V gene TRBV18; TRBD2 aligns across 10 bases. Losses at the gene ends were 2 bases for V and 4 bases for J; bases not matched to a gene: 5. CDR3 length: 16 amino acids. The germline V gene encodes CDR1 KGHSH and CDR2 LQKENI. CDR3 DNA sequence: TGTGCCAGCTCACCAGGTAGCGGGGGGCTATACAATGAGCAGTTCTTC. Protein sequence: CASSPGSGGLYNEQFF.

V gene TRBV6-2 or TRBV6-3 combines with J gene TRBJ1-5, with 7 bases fitting TRBD1. With V trimmed by 2 bases and J by 8 bases, 6 bases remained unmatched. This CDR3 is built from 14 residues. CDR1 and CDR2 (germline): MNHEY, SVGEGT. The CDR3 region has the DNA TGTGCCAGCAGTTACGCGTCAGGGGGTAAGCCCCAGCATTTT. Its translation: CASSYASGGKPQHF.

V is TRBV4-1 and J is TRBJ1-3; possibly TRBD1 for D (5 bases). The CDR3 totals 17 residues. The germline V gene encodes CDR1 MGHRA and CDR2 YSYEKL. Trimming left V 3 bases short and J 3 bases short, with 18 bases between. The CDR3 is CASSHPGPGRDGNTIYF. The CDR3 DNA sequence: TGCGCCAGCAGCCACCCGGGCCCGGGGCGGGATGGAAACACCATATATTTT.

V usage is TRBV6-5 and J usage is TRBJ1-5; D is ambiguous. The germline CDR1 and CDR2 sequences are MNHEY and SVGAGI. Trimming left V 4 bases short and J 4 bases short, with 11 bases between. This CDR3 comprises 14 residues. DNA for the CDR3: TGTGCCAGCAGTTTGGACGGACCGAATCAGCCCCAGCATTTT. It translates to CASSLDGPNQPQHF.